The entry below describes one TCR beta chain. In the original analysis: Amplification of reference gene primers was used by the study to estimate nucleated cell counts. TCRdb's table, derived via immunoSEQ multiplex PCR, lists solely in-frame clones and lacks some. V and J calls plus clone size are reproduced from that table; the DNA served to infer D and trimming. Found here are 200,000 to 250,000 clones, roughly 82% of them singletons; the top ten hold 4% to 6%. The sample originates from a study of blood T cell repertoires in COVID-19. Overall study context: The United States, Italy and Spain were the sources of the acute and convalescent COVID-19 samples. From T cells, B-cell-depleted T cells, or PBMCs came the material, which was cDNA or gDNA.

The CDR3 contains 16 residues. Trimming cost V 2 bases and J 2 bases; bases outside gene matches: 9. Germline CDR1 reads LGHDT; CDR2 reads YNNKEL (reference sequence). The clonotype originates from a woman over 75 with active or convalescent COVID-19. The sequenced sample was peripheral blood. This chain joins TRBV3-1 (or the pseudogene TRBV3-2) and TRBJ2-7; 7 bases line up with TRBD1. CDR3 DNA: TGTGCCAGCAGCCAACGCCCTGGGGGACAGACCTACGAGCAGTACTTC. Its translation is CASSQRPGGQTYEQYF.